This T cell receptor beta chain appears in the sequencing data of a study of T cell responses to AZD1222 COVID-19 vaccine. Study-level findings and limits: With dominance at 160-218 and 743-854, vaccine-associated CD4 TCRs spanned spike. Two AZD1222 doses significantly raised spike-specific TCR breadth and depth over controls. Reportedly, nearly half the spike-specific TCRs target unmutated variant regions.

Sequencing used immunoSEQ multiplex PCR; TCRdb keeps in-frame clones, though not all of them. The sample contains 140,000 to 150,000 clones, 75% to 90% of which appear only once. Turning to this clone: Its specificity is not known.

This material consisted of peripheral blood, taken on day 0 of AZD1222 vaccination. The sequence came from an adult in good health.

CDR3 sequence reads: CASSQGLAGGYQETQYF. CDR3 coding DNA: TGTGCCAGCAGCCAGGGACTAGCGGGGGGGTACCAAGAGACCCAGTACTTC. The chain uses TRBV5-4 and TRBJ2-5; TRBD2 aligns across 16 bases. This CDR3 contains 17 residues. V shed 4 bases and J 0 bases; nucleotides not matched to a gene: 3. Germline lookup yields CDR1 SGHNT and CDR2 YYREEE (reference sequence).